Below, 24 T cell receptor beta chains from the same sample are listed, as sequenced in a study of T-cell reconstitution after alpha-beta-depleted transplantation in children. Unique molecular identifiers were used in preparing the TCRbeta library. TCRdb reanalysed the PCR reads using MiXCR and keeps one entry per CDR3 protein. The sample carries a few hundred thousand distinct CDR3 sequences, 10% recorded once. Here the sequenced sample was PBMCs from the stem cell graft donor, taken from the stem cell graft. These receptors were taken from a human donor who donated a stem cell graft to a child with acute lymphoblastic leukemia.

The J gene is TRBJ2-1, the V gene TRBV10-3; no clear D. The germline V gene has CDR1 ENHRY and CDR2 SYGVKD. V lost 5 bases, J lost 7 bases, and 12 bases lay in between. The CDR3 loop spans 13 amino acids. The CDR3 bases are TGTGCCATCAGTCAACCTCTAGGGAATGAGCAGTTCTTC. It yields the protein CAISQPLGNEQFF.

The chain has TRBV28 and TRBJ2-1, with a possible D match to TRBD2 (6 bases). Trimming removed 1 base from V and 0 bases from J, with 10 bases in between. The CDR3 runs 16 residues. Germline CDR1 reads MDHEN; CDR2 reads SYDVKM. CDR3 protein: CASSLFGRASYNEQFF. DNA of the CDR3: TGTGCCAGCAGTTTATTCGGGAGAGCCTCCTACAATGAGCAGTTCTTC.

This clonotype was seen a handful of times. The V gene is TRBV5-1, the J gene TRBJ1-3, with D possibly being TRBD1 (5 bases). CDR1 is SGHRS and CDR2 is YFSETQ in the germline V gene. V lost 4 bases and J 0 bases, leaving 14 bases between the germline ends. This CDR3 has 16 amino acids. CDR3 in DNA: TGCGCCAGCAGCCTGGAGGACATCCGCTCTGGAAACACCATATATTTT. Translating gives CASSLEDIRSGNTIYF.

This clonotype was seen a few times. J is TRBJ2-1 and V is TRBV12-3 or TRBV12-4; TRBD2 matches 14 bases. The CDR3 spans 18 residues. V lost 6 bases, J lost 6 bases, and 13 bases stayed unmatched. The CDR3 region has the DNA TGTGCCAGCAGCACCGAGGGGAGACTAGCGGGAGGGTTCAATGAGCAGTTCTTC. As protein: CASSTEGRLAGGFNEQFF.

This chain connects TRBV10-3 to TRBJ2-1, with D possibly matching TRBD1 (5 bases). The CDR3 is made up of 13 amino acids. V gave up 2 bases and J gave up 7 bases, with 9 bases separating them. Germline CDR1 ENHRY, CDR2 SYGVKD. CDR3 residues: CAISEAPGNEQFF. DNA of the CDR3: TGTGCCATCAGTGAGGCTCCAGGGAATGAGCAGTTCTTC.

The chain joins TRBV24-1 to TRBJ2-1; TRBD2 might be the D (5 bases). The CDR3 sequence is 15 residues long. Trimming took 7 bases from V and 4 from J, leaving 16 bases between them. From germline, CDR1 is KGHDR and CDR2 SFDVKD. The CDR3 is CATSPGVYTYNEQFF. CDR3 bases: TGTGCCACCAGCCCCGGGGTTTACACATACAATGAGCAGTTCTTC.

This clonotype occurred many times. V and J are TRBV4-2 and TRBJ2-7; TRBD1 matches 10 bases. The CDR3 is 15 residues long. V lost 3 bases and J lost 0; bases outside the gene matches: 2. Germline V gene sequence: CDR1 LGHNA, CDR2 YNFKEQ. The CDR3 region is CASSQGTGDSYEQYF. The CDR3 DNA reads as TGTGCCAGCAGCCAGGGGACAGGGGACTCCTACGAGCAGTACTTC.

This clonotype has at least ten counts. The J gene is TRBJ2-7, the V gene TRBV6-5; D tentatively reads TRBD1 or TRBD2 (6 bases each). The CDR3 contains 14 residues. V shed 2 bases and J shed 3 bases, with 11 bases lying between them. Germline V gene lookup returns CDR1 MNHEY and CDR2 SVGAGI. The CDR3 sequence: CASSYVGGGYEQYF. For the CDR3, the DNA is TGTGCCAGCAGTTACGTAGGGGGAGGCTACGAGCAGTACTTC.

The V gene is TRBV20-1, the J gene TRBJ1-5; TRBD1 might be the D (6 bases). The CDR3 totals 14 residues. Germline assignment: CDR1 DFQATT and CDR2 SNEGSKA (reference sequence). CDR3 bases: TGCAGCAGAGGAGGACAGTATAGCAATCAGCCCCAGCATTTT. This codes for CSRGGQYSNQPQHF.

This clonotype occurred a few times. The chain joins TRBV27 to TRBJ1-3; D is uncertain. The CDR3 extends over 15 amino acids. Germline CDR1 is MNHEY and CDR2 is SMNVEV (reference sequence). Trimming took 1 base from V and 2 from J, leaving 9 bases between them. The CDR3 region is CASSLLPGAGNTIYF. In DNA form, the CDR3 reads TGTGCCAGCAGTTTATTGCCAGGCGCTGGAAACACCATATATTTT.

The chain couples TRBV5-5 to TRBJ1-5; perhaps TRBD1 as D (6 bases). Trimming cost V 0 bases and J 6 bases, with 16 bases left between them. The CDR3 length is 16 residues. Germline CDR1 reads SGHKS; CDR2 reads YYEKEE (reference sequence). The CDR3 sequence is CASSLGGRGAGQPQHF. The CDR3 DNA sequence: TGTGCCAGCAGCTTGGGGGGCAGGGGCGCGGGTCAGCCCCAGCATTTT. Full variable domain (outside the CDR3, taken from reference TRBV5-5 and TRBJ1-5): DAGVTQSPTHLIKTRGQQVTLRCSPISGHKSVSWYQQVLGQGPQFIFQYYEKEERGRGNFPDRFSARQFPNYSSELNVNALLLGDSALYLCASSLGGRGAGQPQHFGDGTRLSIL.

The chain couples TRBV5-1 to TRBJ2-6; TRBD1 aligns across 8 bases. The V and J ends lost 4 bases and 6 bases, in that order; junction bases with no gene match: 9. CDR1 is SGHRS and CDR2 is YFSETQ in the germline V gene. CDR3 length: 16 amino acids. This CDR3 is CASSPGTGRKANVLTF. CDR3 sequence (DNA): TGCGCCAGCAGCCCAGGGACAGGAAGGAAGGCCAACGTCCTGACTTTC.

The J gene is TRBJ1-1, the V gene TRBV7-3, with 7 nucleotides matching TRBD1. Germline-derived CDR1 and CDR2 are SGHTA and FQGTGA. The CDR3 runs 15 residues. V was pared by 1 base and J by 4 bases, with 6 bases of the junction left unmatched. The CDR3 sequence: CASSLRGQGGTEAFF. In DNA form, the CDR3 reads TGTGCCAGCAGCTTAAGAGGTCAGGGGGGCACTGAAGCTTTCTTT. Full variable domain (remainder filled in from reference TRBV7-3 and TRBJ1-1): GAGVSQTPSNKVTEKGKYVELRCDPISGHTALYWYRQSLGQGPEFLIYFQGTGAADDSGLPNDRFFAVRPEGSVSTLKIQRTERGDSAVYLCASSLRGQGGTEAFFGQGTRLTVV.

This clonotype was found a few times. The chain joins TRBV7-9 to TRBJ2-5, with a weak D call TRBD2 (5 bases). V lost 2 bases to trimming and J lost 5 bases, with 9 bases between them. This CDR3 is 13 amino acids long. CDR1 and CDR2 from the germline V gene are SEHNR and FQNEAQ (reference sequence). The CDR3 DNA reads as TGTGCCAGCAGCTTAAGAGGGATTGAGACCCAGTACTTC. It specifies CASSLRGIETQYF.

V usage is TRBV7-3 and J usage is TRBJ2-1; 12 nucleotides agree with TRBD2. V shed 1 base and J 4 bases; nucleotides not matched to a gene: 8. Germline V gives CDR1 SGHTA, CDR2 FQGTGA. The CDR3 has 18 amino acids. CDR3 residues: CASSLMGLAGGIYNEQFF. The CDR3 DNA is TGTGCCAGCAGCTTAATGGGACTAGCGGGCGGCATATACAATGAGCAGTTCTTC.

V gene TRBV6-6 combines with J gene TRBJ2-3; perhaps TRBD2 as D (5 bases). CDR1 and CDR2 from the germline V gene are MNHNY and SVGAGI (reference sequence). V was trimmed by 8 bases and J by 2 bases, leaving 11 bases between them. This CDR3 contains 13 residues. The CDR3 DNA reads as TGTGCCAGCGTTCTAGCAATCACAGATACGCAGTATTTT. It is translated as CASVLAITDTQYF.

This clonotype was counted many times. The CDR3: CASSFAGAYNEQFF. In DNA, the CDR3 is TGTGCCAGCAGCTTCGCGGGAGCGTACAATGAGCAGTTCTTC. V gene TRBV7-9 combines with J gene TRBJ2-1, with 7 bases matching TRBD2. V shed 3 bases, J shed 4 bases, and the junction held 3 bases outside the gene matches. This CDR3 contains 14 residues. In germline, CDR1 is SEHNR, CDR2 FQNEAQ (reference sequence).

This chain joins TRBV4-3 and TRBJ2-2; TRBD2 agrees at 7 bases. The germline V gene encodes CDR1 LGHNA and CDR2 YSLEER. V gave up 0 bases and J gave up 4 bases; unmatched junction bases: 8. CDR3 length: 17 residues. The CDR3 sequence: CASSQDWGRAPTGELFF. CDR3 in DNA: TGCGCCAGCAGCCAAGATTGGGGGAGGGCCCCCACCGGGGAGCTGTTTTTT.

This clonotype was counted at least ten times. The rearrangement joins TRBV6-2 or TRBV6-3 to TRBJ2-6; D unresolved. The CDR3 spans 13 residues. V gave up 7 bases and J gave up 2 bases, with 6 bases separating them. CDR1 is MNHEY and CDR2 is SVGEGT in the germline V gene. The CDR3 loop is CASTKPGANVLTF. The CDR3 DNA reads TGTGCCAGCACCAAGCCTGGGGCCAACGTCCTGACTTTC.

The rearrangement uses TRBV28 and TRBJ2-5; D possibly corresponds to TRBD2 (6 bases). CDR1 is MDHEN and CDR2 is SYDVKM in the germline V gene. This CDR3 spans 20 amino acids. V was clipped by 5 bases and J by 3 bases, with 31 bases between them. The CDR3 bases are TGTGCCAGCAGTACCTCCCCGCGGTGGGAGGCCAGGGCGGAGGAAGAGACCCAGTACTTC. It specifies CASSTSPRWEARAEEETQYF.

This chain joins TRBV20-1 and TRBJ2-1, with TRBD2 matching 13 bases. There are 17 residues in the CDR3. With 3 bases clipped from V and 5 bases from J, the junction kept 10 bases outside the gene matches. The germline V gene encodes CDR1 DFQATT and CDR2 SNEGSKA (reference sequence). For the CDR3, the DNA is TGCAGTGCTAGTAGGGGACTAGCGGGACCGATAAACAATGAGCAGTTCTTC. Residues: CSASRGLAGPINNEQFF.

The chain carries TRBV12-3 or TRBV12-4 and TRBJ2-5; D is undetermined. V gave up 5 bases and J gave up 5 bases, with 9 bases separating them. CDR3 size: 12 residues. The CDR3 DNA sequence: TGTGCCAGCAGTACGACACGGGAGACCCAGTACTTC. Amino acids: CASSTTRETQYF.

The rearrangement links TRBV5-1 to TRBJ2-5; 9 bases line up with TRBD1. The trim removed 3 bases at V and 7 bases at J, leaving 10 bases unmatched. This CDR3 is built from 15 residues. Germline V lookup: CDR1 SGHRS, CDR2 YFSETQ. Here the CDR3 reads CASSSGQGNYRTQYF. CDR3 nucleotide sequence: TGCGCCAGCAGCTCCGGACAGGGGAACTATCGGACCCAGTACTTC.

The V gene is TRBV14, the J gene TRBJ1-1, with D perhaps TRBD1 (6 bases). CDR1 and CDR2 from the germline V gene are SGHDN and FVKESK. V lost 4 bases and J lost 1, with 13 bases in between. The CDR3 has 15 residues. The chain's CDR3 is CASSRLGHQNTEAFF. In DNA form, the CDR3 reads TGTGCCAGCAGCCGCTTGGGACACCAGAACACTGAAGCTTTCTTT.